The present entry profiles one T cell receptor beta chain with its context. Its antigen is still unknown. A read error is possible here, since a much larger clone lies one base away. The length of the CDR3 is 15 residues. Per the germline V gene, CDR1 is DFQATT and CDR2 is SNEGSKA (reference sequence). V was clipped by 5 bases and J by 8 bases; unmatched bases: 13. This record comes from a study of T cells in Graves' hyperthyroidism and ophthalmopathy. The study, taken as a whole, reports: Most clonotypes expanded in the thyroid (above 0.001) were also present in blood.

Patients aged 18 to 65 had newly diagnosed hyperthyroidism lasting under 2 months. Template material for amplifying TCR beta CDR3 regions consisted of RNA transcripts. TCR CDR3 regions were first amplified by RT-PCR with HTBI primers. TCRdb called the multiplex PCR reads again in MiXCR, with one record for every CDR3 protein. The sample comprises 350,000 or so distinct CDR3 sequences, around a fifth of which are singletons, and 50% rests with the top ten. Sequencing was done on a sample of blood. The chain is built from TRBV20-1 and TRBJ1-5; the match to TRBD1 covers 9 bases. The clonotype originates from a woman aged 50 to 60 with Graves' hyperthyroidism. This CDR3 is CSASPVDRGRKPQHF. DNA for the CDR3: TGCAGTGCTTCCCCAGTAGACAGGGGGAGAAAGCCCCAGCATTTT.